This T cell receptor (beta chain) emerged from a study of blood T cell repertoires in COVID-19. The germline gives CDR1 KGHSH, CDR2 LQKENI. CDR3 length: 14 amino acids. V dropped 8 bases and J dropped 4 bases, with 18 bases sitting between them. Here immunoSEQ multiplex PCR was the method, and the copy in TCRdb shows in-frame clones only, minus some. Counted here are 200,000 to 250,000 clones, around 90% occurring once; the ten biggest clones make up roughly 6.5%. This sequence was found in a man between 60 and 70 years old who had recovered from COVID-19. Source material: peripheral blood. This chain joins TRBV18 and TRBJ2-7; D might be TRBD2 (6 bases). CDR3 DNA sequence: TGTGCCAGCCCCCAATTGGGGGGAAAGTACGAGCAGTACTTC. The encoded protein is CASPQLGGKYEQYF.